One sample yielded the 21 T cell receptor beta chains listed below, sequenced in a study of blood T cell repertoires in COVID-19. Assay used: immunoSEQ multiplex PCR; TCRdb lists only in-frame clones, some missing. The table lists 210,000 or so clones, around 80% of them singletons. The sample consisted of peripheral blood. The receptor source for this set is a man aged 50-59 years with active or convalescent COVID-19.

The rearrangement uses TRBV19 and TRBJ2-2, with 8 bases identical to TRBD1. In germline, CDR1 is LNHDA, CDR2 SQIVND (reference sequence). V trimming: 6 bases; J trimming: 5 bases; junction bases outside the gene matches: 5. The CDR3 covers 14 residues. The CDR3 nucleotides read TGTGCCAGTAGGGACAGGGCCTGGACCGGGGAGCTGTTTTTT. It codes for CASRDRAWTGELFF.

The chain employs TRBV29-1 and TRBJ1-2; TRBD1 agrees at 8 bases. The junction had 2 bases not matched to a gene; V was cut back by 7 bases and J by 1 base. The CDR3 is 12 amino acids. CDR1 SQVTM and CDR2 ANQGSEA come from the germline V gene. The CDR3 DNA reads TGCAGCGCACAGGGGGATAACTATGGCTACACCTTC. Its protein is CSAQGDNYGYTF.

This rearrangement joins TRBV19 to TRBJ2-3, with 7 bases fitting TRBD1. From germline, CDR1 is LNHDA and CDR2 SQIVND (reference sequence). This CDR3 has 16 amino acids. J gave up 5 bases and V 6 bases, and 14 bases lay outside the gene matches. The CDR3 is CASRGVGDRVKDTQYF. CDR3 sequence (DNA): TGTGCCAGTAGGGGTGTCGGAGACAGGGTTAAAGATACGCAGTATTTT.

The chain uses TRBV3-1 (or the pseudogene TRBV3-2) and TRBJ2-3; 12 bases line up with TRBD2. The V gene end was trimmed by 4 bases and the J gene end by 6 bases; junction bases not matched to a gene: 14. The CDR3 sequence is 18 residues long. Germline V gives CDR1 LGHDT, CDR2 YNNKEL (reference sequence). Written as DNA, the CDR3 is TGTGCCAGCAGCCCCCCGTTGACTAGCGGGAGCAGTTGGGATACGCAGTATTTT. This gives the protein CASSPPLTSGSSWDTQYF.

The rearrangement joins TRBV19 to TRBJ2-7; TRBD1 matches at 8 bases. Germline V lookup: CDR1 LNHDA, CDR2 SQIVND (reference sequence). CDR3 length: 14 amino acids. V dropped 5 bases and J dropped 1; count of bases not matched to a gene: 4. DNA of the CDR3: TGTGCCAGTAGTCGGGACAGGTGGTCCTACGAGCAGTACTTC. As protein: CASSRDRWSYEQYF.

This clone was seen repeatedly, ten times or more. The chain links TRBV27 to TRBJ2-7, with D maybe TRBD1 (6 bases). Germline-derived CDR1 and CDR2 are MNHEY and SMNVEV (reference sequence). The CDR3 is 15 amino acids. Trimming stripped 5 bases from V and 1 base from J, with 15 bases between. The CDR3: CASSSSGAWSYEQYF. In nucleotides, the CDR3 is TGTGCCAGCAGTAGCTCAGGGGCATGGTCCTACGAGCAGTACTTC.

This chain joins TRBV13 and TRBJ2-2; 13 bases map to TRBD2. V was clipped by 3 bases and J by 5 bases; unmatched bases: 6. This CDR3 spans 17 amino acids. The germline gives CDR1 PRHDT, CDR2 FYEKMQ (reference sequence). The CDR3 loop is CASSFGLAGEWTGELFF. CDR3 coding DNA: TGTGCCAGCAGCTTCGGACTAGCGGGAGAATGGACCGGGGAGCTGTTTTTT.

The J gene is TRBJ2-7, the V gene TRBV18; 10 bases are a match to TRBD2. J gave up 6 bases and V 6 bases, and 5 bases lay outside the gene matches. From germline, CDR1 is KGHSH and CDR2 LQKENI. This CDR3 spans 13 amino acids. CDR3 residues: CASSQAGGGEQYF. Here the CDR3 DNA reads TGTGCCAGCTCTCAAGCGGGAGGGGGCGAGCAGTACTTC.

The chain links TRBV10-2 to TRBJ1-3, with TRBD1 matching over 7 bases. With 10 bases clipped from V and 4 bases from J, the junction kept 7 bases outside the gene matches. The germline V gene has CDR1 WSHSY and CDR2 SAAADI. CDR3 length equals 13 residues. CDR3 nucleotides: TGCGCCACTTCGGAGGACAGGGGAAACACCATATATTTT. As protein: CATSEDRGNTIYF.

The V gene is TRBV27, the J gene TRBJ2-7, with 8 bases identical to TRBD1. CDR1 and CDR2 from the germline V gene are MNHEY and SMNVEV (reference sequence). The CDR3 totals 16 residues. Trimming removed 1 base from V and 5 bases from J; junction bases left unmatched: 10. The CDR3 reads CASSLFAPRGLDEQYF. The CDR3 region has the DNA TGTGCCAGCAGTTTATTCGCCCCCAGGGGGCTGGACGAGCAGTACTTC.

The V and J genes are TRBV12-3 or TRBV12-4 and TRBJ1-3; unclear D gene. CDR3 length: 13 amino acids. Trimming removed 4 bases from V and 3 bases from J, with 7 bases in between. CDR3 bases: TGTGCCAGCAGTTCTCCCGTTGGAAACACCATATATTTT. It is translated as CASSSPVGNTIYF.

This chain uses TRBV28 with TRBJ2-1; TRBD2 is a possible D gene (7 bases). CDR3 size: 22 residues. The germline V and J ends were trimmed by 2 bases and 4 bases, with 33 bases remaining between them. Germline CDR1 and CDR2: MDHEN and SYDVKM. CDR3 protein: CASSLPYNLRGRGLEPYNEQFF. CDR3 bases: TGTGCCAGCAGTTTACCATACAACTTGAGGGGGAGGGGTTTGGAGCCTTACAATGAGCAGTTCTTC.

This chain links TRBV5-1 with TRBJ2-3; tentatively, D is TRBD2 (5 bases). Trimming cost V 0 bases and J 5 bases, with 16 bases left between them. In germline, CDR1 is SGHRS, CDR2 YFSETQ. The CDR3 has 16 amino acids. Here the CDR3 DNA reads TGCGCCAGCAGCTTGGTGTCTAGCAGTGAGGTAGATACGCAGTATTTT. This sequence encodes CASSLVSSSEVDTQYF.

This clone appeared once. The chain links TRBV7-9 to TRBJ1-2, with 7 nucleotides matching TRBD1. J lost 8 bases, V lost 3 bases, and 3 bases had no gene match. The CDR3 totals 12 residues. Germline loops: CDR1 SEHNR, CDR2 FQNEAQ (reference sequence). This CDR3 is CASSFDRDGYTF. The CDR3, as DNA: TGTGCCAGCAGCTTCGACAGGGACGGCTACACCTTC.

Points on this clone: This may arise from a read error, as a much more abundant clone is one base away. CDR3: CASSLASGGDTQYF. The DNA for the CDR3 is TGTGCCAGCAGCTTAGCTAGCGGGGGGGATACGCAGTATTTT. The V call is TRBV11-2, the J call TRBJ2-3; 11 bases are a match to TRBD2. Trimming at V came to 1 base and at J to 6 bases, leaving 0 bases not matched to a gene. The CDR3 is made up of 14 amino acids. Looked up from germline, CDR1 is SGHAT and CDR2 is FQNNGV.

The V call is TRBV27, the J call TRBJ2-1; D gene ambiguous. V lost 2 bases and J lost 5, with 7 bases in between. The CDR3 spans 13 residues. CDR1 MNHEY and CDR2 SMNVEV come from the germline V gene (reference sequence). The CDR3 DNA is TGTGCCAGCAGTTTAGAACAGAACAATGAGCAGTTCTTC. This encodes CASSLEQNNEQFF.

The CDR3 reads CASSAGGTGVYEQYF. For the CDR3, the DNA is TGTGCCAGCAGCGCCGGGGGGACAGGGGTCTACGAGCAGTACTTC. The chain is built from TRBV28 and TRBJ2-7; 10 bases map to TRBD1. Germline V gene sequence: CDR1 MDHEN, CDR2 SYDVKM. This CDR3 spans 15 amino acids. The trim removed 6 bases at V and 3 bases at J, leaving 8 bases unmatched.

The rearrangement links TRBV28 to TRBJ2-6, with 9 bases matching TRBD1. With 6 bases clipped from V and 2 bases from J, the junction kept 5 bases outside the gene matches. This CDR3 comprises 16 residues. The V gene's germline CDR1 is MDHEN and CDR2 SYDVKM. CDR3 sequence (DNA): TGTGCCAGCAGCTCCCGGGACAGGGCTGGGGCCAACGTCCTGACTTTC. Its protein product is CASSSRDRAGANVLTF.

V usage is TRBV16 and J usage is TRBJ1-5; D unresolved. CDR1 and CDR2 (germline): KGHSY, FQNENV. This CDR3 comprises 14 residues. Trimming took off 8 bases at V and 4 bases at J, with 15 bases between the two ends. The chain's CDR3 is CASGPSPGNQPQHF. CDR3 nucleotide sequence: TGTGCCAGCGGCCCTTCTCCGGGGAATCAGCCCCAGCATTTT.

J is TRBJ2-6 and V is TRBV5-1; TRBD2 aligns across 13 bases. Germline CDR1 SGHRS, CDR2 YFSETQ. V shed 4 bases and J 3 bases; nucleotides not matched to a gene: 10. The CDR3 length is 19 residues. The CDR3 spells CASSPTTSGRAYGANVLTF. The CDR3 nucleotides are TGCGCCAGCAGCCCGACAACTAGCGGGAGGGCCTATGGGGCCAACGTCCTGACTTTC.

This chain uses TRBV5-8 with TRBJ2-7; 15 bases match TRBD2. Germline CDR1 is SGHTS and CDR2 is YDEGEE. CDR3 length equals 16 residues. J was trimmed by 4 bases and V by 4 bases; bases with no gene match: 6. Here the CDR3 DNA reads TGTGCCAGCAGCCCCGGGACTAGCGGGAGGTCGTACGAGCAGTACTTC. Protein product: CASSPGTSGRSYEQYF.